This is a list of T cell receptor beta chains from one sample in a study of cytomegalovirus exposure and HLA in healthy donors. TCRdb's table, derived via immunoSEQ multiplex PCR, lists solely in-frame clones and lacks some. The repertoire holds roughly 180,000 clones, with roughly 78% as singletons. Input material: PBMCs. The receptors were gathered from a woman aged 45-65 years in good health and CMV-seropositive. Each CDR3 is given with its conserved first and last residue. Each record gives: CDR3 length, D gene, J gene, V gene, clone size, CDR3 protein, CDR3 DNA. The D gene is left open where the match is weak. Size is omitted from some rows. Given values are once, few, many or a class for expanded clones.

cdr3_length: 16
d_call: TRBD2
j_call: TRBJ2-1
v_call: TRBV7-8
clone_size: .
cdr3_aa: CASSLVFGGGANEQFF
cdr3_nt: TGTGCCAGCAGCTTAGTGTTCGGCGGGGGGGCAAATGAGCAGTTCTTC

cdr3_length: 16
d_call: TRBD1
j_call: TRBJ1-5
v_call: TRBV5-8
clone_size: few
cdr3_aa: CASSSKTGISNQPQHF
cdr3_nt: TGTGCCAGCAGCTCCAAGACAGGGATTAGCAATCAGCCCCAGCATTTT

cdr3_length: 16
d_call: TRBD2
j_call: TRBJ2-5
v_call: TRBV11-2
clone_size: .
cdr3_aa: CASSHYLAGGQETQYF
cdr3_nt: TGTGCCAGCAGCCACTACCTAGCGGGGGGCCAAGAGACCCAGTACTTC

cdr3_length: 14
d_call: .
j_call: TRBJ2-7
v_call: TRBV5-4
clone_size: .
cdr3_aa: CASSPSTGDYEQYF
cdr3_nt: TGTGCCAGCAGCCCGTCGACAGGAGACTACGAGCAGTACTTC

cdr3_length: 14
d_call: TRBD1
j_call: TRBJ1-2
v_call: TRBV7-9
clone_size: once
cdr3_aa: CASSFGDRNAGYTF
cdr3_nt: TGTGCCAGCAGCTTTGGGGACAGGAATGCTGGCTACACCTTC

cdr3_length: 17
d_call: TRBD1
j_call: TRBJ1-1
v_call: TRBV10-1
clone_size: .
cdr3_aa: CASSEVGQGAWNTEAFF
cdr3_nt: TGCGCCAGCAGTGAGGTGGGACAGGGGGCGTGGAACACTGAAGCTTTCTTT

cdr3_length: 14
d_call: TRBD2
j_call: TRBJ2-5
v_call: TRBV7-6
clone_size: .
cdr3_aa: CASSLAGGEETQYF
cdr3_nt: TGTGCCAGCAGCTTAGCGGGGGGGGAAGAGACCCAGTACTTC

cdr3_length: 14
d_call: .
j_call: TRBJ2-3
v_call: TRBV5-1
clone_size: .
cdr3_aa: CASSPGESTDTQYF
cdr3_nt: TGCGCCAGCAGCCCCGGGGAAAGCACAGATACGCAGTATTTT

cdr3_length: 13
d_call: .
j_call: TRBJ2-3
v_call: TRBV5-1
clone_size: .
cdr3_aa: CASSLDRKDTQYF
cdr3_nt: TGCGCCAGCAGCTTGGACAGGAAAGATACGCAGTATTTT

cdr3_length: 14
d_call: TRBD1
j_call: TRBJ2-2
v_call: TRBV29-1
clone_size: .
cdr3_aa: CSVGQDTVTGELFF
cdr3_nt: TGCAGCGTCGGACAGGACACAGTAACCGGGGAGCTGTTTTTT

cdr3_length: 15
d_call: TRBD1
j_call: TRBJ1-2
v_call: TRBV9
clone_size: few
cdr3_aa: CASSVEGQGNYGYTF
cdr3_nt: TGTGCCAGCAGCGTCGAGGGACAGGGGAACTATGGCTACACCTTC

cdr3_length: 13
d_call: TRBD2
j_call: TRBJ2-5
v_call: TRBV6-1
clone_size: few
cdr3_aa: CASRSGDQETQYF
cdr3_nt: TGTGCCAGCCGAAGCGGGGATCAAGAGACCCAGTACTTC

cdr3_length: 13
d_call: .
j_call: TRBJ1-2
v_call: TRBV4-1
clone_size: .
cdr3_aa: CASSQAGWGGYTF
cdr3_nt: TGCGCCAGCAGCCAAGCAGGGTGGGGTGGCTACACCTTC

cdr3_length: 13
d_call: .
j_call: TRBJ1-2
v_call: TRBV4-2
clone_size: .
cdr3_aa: CASSHGDTGGYTF
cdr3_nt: TGTGCCAGCAGCCATGGGGACACTGGTGGCTACACCTTC

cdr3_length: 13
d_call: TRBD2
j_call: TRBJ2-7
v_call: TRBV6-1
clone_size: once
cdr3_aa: CASNKRGVHEQYF
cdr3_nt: TGTGCCAGCAACAAACGGGGGGTCCACGAGCAGTACTTC

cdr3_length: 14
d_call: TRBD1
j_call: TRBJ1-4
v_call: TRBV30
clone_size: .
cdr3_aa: CAWSLGTVNEKLFF
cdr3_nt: TGTGCCTGGAGCCTAGGGACAGTAAATGAAAAACTGTTTTTT

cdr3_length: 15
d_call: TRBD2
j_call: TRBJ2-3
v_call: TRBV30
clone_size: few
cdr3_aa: CAWTTSGGPTDTQYF
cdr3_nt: TGTGCCTGGACGACTAGCGGGGGGCCCACAGATACGCAGTATTTT

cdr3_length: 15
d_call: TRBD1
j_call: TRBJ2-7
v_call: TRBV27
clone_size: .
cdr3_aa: CASRLTTGGSYEQYF
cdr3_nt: TGTGCCAGCAGACTAACGACAGGGGGATCCTACGAGCAGTACTTC

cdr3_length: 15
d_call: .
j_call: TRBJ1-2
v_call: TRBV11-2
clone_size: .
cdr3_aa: CASSLFRGNHYGYTF
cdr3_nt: TGTGCCAGCAGCTTATTCAGGGGTAATCACTATGGCTACACCTTC

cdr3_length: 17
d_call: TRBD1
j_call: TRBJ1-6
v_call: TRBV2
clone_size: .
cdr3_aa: CASSERGTGANNSPLHF
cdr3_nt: TGTGCCAGCAGTGAACGTGGGACAGGGGCGAATAATTCACCCCTCCACTTT

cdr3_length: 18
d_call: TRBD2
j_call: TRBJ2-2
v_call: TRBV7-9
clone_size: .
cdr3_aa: CSSSARTSGDSRTGELFF
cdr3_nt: TGTTCCAGCAGCGCCCGGACTAGCGGCGACTCGAGAACCGGGGAGCTGTTTTTT

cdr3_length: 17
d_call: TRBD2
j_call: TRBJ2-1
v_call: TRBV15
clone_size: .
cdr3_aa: CATSRDQPSGGSNEQFF
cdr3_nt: TGTGCCACCAGCAGAGATCAGCCTAGCGGGGGTAGCAATGAGCAGTTCTTC

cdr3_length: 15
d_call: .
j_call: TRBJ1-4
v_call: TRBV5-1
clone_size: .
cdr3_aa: CASSLQGPGNEKLFF
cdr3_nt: TGCGCCAGCAGCTTACAGGGTCCGGGTAATGAAAAACTGTTTTTT

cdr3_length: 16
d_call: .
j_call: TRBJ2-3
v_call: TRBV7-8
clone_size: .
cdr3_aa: CASSLAPGASVDTQYF
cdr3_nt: TGTGCCAGCAGCTTAGCGCCAGGGGCGAGCGTAGATACGCAGTATTTT

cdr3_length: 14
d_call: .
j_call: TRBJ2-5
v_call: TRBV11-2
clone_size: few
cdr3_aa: CASSRNQFAETQYF
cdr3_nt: TGTGCCAGCAGCCGTAATCAATTTGCGGAGACCCAGTACTTC

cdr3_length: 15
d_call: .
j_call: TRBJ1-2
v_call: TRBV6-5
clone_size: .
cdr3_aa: CASSSGPGRVHGYTF
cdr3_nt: TGTGCCAGCAGTTCAGGCCCCGGGAGGGTACATGGCTACACCTTC

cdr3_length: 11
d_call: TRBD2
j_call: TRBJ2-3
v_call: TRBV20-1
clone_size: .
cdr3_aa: CSAGGADTQYF
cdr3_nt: TGCAGTGCGGGGGGGGCAGATACGCAGTATTTT

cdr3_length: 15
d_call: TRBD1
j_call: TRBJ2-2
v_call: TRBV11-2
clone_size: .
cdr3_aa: CASSLTGGYTGELFF
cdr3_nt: TGTGCCAGCAGCCTCACAGGGGGCTACACCGGGGAGCTGTTTTTT

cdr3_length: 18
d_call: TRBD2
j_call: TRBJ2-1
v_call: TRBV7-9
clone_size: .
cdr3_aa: CASSLETSGGLLVNEQFF
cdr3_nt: TGTGCCAGCAGCTTAGAAACTAGCGGGGGGCTATTGGTCAATGAGCAGTTCTTC

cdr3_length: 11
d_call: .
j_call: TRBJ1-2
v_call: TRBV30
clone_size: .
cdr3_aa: CAWKQGRGYTF
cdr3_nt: TGTGCCTGGAAACAGGGTCGTGGCTACACCTTC

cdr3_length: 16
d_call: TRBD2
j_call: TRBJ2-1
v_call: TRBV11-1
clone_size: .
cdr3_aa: CASSFTLGGGVDEQFF
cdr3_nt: TGTGCCAGCAGTTTTACACTGGGCGGGGGGGTGGATGAGCAGTTCTTC

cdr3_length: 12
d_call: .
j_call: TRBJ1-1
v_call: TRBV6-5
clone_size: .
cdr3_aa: CASLKGRTEAFF
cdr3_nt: TGTGCCAGCCTAAAGGGGAGGACTGAAGCTTTCTTT

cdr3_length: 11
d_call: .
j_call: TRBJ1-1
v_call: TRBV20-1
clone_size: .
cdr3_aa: CSAGIGAEAFF
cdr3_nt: TGCAGTGCTGGGATAGGGGCCGAAGCTTTCTTT

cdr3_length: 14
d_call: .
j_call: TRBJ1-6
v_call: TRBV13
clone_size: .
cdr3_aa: CASSLRGYLSPLHF
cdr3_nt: TGTGCCAGCAGCTTAAGAGGGTATCTTTCACCCCTCCACTTT

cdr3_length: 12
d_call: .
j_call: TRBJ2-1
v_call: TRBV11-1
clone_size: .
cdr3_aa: CASTQAHNEQFF
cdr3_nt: TGTGCCAGCACACAGGCTCACAATGAGCAGTTCTTC

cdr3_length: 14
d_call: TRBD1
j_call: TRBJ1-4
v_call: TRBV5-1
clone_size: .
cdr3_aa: CASSVQGAGEKLFF
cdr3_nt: TGCGCCAGCAGCGTTCAGGGGGCCGGGGAAAAACTGTTTTTT

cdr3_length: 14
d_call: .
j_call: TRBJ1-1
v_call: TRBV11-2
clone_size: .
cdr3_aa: CASSLEQQNTEAFF
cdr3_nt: TGTGCCAGCAGCTTAGAACAGCAGAACACTGAAGCTTTCTTT

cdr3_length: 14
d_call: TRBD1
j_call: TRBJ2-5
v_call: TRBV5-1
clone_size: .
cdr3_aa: CASSSRTGQETQYF
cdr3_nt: TGCGCCAGCAGCTCAAGGACAGGGCAAGAGACCCAGTACTTC

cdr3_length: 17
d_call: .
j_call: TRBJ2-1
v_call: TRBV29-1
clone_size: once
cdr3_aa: CSGSNSGSLASYNEQFF
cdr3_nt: TGCAGCGGATCCAACTCCGGGAGCCTTGCCTCCTACAATGAGCAGTTCTTC

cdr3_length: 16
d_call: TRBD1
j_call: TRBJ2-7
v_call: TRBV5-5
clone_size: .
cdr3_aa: CASSFSPGQILYEQYF
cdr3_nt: TGTGCCAGCAGCTTCTCTCCGGGACAGATACTCTACGAGCAGTACTTC

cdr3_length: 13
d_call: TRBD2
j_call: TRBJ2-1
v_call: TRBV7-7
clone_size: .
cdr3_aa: CASSLGRIDEQFF
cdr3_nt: TGTGCTAGCAGCCTCGGGAGGATCGATGAGCAGTTCTTC